A selection of T cell receptor beta chains follows, all from one sample in a study of shared clonotypes between healthy human individuals. Profiled with immunoSEQ multiplex PCR; TCRdb holds only in-frame clones, not every one. Of approximately 980,000 clones listed, more than 75% were seen once; the top ten hold roughly 1.5%. Specimen: memory CD4+ T cells sorted from blood. The origin of the receptors is a man between 18 and 35 years old in good health. Both conserved end residues are part of each CDR3. The order of the fields is J gene, V gene, CDR3 protein.

TRBJ2-7,TRBV9,CASSVGSADAPYEQYF
TRBJ1-1,TRBV23-1,CASSQGLWGQMNTEAFF
TRBJ2-1,TRBV9,CASSVSSRRGGHREQFF
TRBJ1-1,TRBV18,CASSPYRQGMNTEAFF
TRBJ2-2,TRBV27,CASSLMWSGTGELFF
TRBJ2-7,TRBV6-5,CASSYAVRGGEQYF
TRBJ2-7,TRBV28,CASSSTVYEQYF
TRBJ2-5,TRBV6-6,CASRESGGETQYF
TRBJ1-4,TRBV25-1,CASSDSLGLFF
TRBJ1-3,TRBV5-4,CASSRDGFSGNTIYF
TRBJ2-3,TRBV10-3,CAISDLDTQYF
TRBJ1-6,TRBV2,CASSVQNSPLHF
TRBJ1-2,TRBV19,CASSPTTGLGGYTF
TRBJ2-7,TRBV13,CASSPPHRGNYEQYF
TRBJ1-6,TRBV7-2,CASSLDPGSRAPLHF
TRBJ2-3,TRBV5-1,CASTPADPSTDTQYF
TRBJ2-1,TRBV7-6,CASSNPLADVYNEQFF
TRBJ2-5,TRBV28,CASNIAGGQETQYF
TRBJ2-1,TRBV7-3,CASSPGGTRVNEQFF
TRBJ1-5,TRBV5-1,CASSLDGVGNQPQHF
TRBJ1-5,TRBV6-4,CASSDFSRDKPWKPQHF
TRBJ1-3,TRBV2,CASSEQGARLTGNTIYF
TRBJ1-1,TRBV10-2,CASNSRQGRTEAFF
TRBJ2-1,TRBV7-2,CASSFRRPQSSYNEQFF
TRBJ2-3,TRBV18,CASSPGTAGGPTDTQYF
TRBJ2-7,TRBV11-2,CASSQDRGGLSGEQYF
TRBJ1-6,TRBV7-2,CASTPVGRGTAPLHF
TRBJ2-7,TRBV6-1,CASSVAGGTYEQYF
TRBJ2-3,TRBV6-5,CASSLWDGSRDTQYF
TRBJ2-1,TRBV11-3,CASSNGYNEQFF
TRBJ2-1,TRBV5-1,CASSLLGTGVGEQFF
TRBJ1-2,TRBV6-6,CASSPGQGYNGYTF
TRBJ1-4,TRBV15,CATSRDLPTGVSTNEKLFF
TRBJ2-1,TRBV7-3,CASSLSSGAYNEQFF
TRBJ1-1,TRBV27,CASSGQRNTEAFF
TRBJ1-5,TRBV27,CASSPGDRGSNQPQHF
TRBJ1-5,TRBV2,CASSVTGLDNQPQHF
TRBJ2-7,TRBV5-4,CASSQGTGMYEQYF
TRBJ1-6,TRBV5-1,CASSPATGNSPLHF
TRBJ2-7,TRBV7-2,CASSFQSGTTYEQYF
TRBJ1-1,TRBV20-1,CSASEYTEAFF
TRBJ1-4,TRBV5-1,CASSIGVGTNEKLFF
TRBJ2-5,TRBV11-2,CASSPGASGIETQYF
TRBJ2-1,TRBV15,CATNAGEAYNEQFF
TRBJ1-5,TRBV7-6,CASSPEGGTFGQPQHF
TRBJ1-4,TRBV30,CAWSVLRGNNEKLFF
TRBJ1-1,TRBV4-1,CASSQERAGRTEAFF
TRBJ2-7,TRBV6-1,CASSPYRGSGDEQYF
TRBJ2-6,TRBV7-9,CASSGDRGVTGANVLTF
TRBJ2-7,TRBV7-9,CASSLVGGAVDEQYF
TRBJ2-5,TRBV6-1,CASRRPGQGEGDQYF
TRBJ2-5,TRBV10-3,CAISESPQETQYF
TRBJ2-3,TRBV4-3,CASSQAYTSSTDTQYF
TRBJ2-2,TRBV4-1,CASSPRQGAGDTGELFF
TRBJ1-1,TRBV2,CAGGQGALNTEAFF
TRBJ2-7,TRBV28,CASSSGTVYEQYF
TRBJ1-5,TRBV27,CASSSGFYSNQPQHF
TRBJ2-2,TRBV1,CTSSHQNRDPRGTGELFF
TRBJ2-7,TRBV19,CASPGRPFSTYEQYF